The clone carrying this T cell receptor beta chain was seen a few times. From the 5' RACE reads, TCRdb called clonotypes with MiXCR, one entry per CDR3 protein. The sample holds about 570,000 distinct CDR3 sequences, approximately 10% seen once. These data originate in a study of identical twins. V was pared by 2 bases and J by 7 bases, with 10 bases of the junction left unmatched. The CDR3 extends over 17 amino acids. These data also formed part of another study, on yellow fever vaccine responses in identical twins.

The receptor was isolated from a woman aged 18 to 35 in good health. The V call is TRBV12-3 or TRBV12-4, the J call TRBJ2-2, with 10 bases fitting TRBD1. The sequenced sample was PBMCs. The CDR3 is CASSLKLSDRGDGELFF. CDR3 nucleotides: TGTGCCAGCAGTTTAAAGTTATCGGACAGGGGGGACGGGGAGCTGTTTTTT.